The source of this T cell receptor (beta chain) is a study of CD8+CD57+ T cells in acquired aplastic anemia. The V end was cut by 1 base, the J end by 13 bases, with 23 bases between. The CDR3 spans 16 residues. Looked up from germline, CDR1 is SEHNR and CDR2 is FQNEAQ (reference sequence). Patients sequenced had flow cytometry evidence of CD8+CD57+ cell expansion. It was genomic DNA that served as the template for profiling TCR beta VDJ and CDR3. MiXCR, run by TCRdb on the reads, gives a single entry per CDR3 protein. Here the sample spans a few hundred thousand distinct CDR3 sequences, around 82% being singletons.

This chain uses TRBV7-9 with TRBJ2-1, with D perhaps TRBD2 (6 bases). The sequencing input was sorted CD4+, CD8+, or CD8+CD57+ T cells (not recorded which) from PBMCs. The sequence derives from a human donor with aplastic anemia. This chain's CDR3 is CASSLVAWGGDEFQFF. As DNA, the CDR3 is TGTGCCAGCAGCTTAGTGGCCTGGGGCGGGGACGAGTTCCAGTTCTTC.